This is a list of T cell receptor beta chains from one sample in a study of identical twins' blood T cells. Each CDR3 protein gets one entry after TCRdb re-called the 5' RACE reads with MiXCR. The data show 350,000 to 400,000 distinct CDR3 sequences, under 30% seen once. The sample comprised PBMCs. The receptors stem from a woman aged 18 to 55 in good health. Each CDR3 is given with its conserved first and last residue. The D gene is left open where the match is weak. Part of the rows lack a size; the others show once, few, many or a class for expanded clones.

v_call,clone_size,d_call,j_call,cdr3_aa,cdr3_nt
TRBV7-9,NA,NA,TRBJ1-2,CASSLKAGPNYGYTF,TGTGCCAGCAGCTTAAAGGCGGGTCCTAACTATGGCTACACCTTC
TRBV21-1,NA,NA,TRBJ2-2,CASSPAPTGLGTGELFF,TGTGCCAGCAGTCCCGCACCTACAGGGCTGGGGACCGGGGAGCTGTTTTTT
TRBV27,few,NA,TRBJ1-2,CASSSSTGGYTF,TGTGCCAGCAGTTCGTCGACAGGTGGCTACACCTTC
TRBV5-1,NA,NA,TRBJ1-3,CASGRDSGNTIYF,TGCGCCAGCGGCCGGGACTCTGGAAACACCATATATTTT
TRBV20-1,few,NA,TRBJ1-4,CSAALGTANEKLFF,TGCAGTGCGGCCTTGGGGACCGCTAATGAAAAACTGTTTTTT
TRBV23-1,NA,NA,TRBJ1-5,CASSQSNVRDLPFPSNQPQHF,TGCGCCAGCAGTCAATCCAACGTAAGGGACCTCCCTTTCCCTAGCAATCAGCCCCAGCATTTT
TRBV5-5,NA,NA,TRBJ2-2,CASSLTTMNTGELFF,TGTGCCAGCAGCCTGACCACGATGAACACCGGGGAGCTGTTTTTT
TRBV5-1,NA,TRBD2,TRBJ2-1,CASSVSGEYNEQFF,TGCGCCAGCAGCGTTAGCGGGGAATACAATGAGCAGTTCTTC
TRBV4-1,NA,NA,TRBJ2-5,CASSQVGIQETQYF,TGCGCCAGCAGCCAAGTTGGCATCCAAGAGACCCAGTACTTC
TRBV5-1,NA,NA,TRBJ1-5,CAVNNQPQHF,TGCGCCGTTAACAATCAGCCCCAGCATTTT
TRBV12-3/TRBV12-4,few,NA,TRBJ1-2,CASRPGGRRYGYTF,TGTGCCAGCAGGCCGGGAGGGAGGCGATATGGCTACACCTTC